These 20 T cell receptor beta chains came from one sample sequenced in a study of T cells in Graves' hyperthyroidism and ophthalmopathy. TCR beta CDR3 region amplification was performed from RNA transcripts. TCR CDR3 underwent first-round RT-PCR with the HTBI primer set. TCRdb used MiXCR to reprocess the multiplex PCR reads, holding one entry per CDR3 protein. The data show approximately 570,000 distinct CDR3 sequences, 15% to 20% seen once. The sequencing sample was made of blood. These receptors were taken from a man between 35 and 55 years old with Graves' ophthalmopathy.

This clonotype was seen a few times. The chain carries TRBV12-3 or TRBV12-4 and TRBJ1-6, with TRBD1 as a possible D gene (6 bases). This CDR3 spans 15 amino acids. Trimming removed 6 bases at V and 6 bases at J, with 15 bases between. In nucleotides, the CDR3 is TGTGCCAGCAGGGTAGCGGACAGCATTAATTCACCCCTCCACTTT. It codes for CASRVADSINSPLHF.

Only one count was recorded for this clonotype. The genes are TRBV20-1 and TRBJ2-7, with D unclear. CDR3 size: 16 residues. V was cut by 4 bases and J by 3 bases, with 22 bases left in between. Per germline, CDR1 DFQATT and CDR2 SNEGSKA (reference sequence). The CDR3 region is CSATVGVGIRNYEQYF. DNA for the CDR3: TGCAGTGCTACAGTTGGGGTTGGGATACGTAACTACGAGCAGTACTTC.

This clonotype turned up a few times. The chain uses TRBV7-9 and TRBJ1-1; no firm D call. This CDR3 comprises 15 residues. The germline gives CDR1 SEHNR, CDR2 FQNEAQ (reference sequence). V was trimmed by 5 bases and J by 0 bases, leaving 13 bases between them. This CDR3 is CASSLGPILNTEAFF. The CDR3, as DNA: TGTGCCAGCAGCCTTGGGCCAATCTTGAACACTGAAGCTTTCTTT.

This chain uses TRBV20-1 with TRBJ2-3; 9 bases match TRBD2. Germline V gene sequence: CDR1 DFQATT, CDR2 SNEGSKA (reference sequence). This CDR3 is 14 amino acids long. J gave up 7 bases and V 0 bases, and 5 bases lay outside the gene matches. The CDR3 loop is CSARELAGGYTQYF. DNA for the CDR3: TGCAGTGCTAGAGAACTCGCGGGAGGGTATACGCAGTATTTT.

This clonotype has ten or more counts. The chain carries TRBV12-3 or TRBV12-4 and TRBJ1-1, with D hard to call. Trimming stripped 4 bases from V and 1 base from J, with 10 bases between. The CDR3 consists of 14 residues. The CDR3, as DNA: TGTGCCAGCAGTTCACCGACGGAGAACACTGAAGCTTTCTTT. It yields the protein CASSSPTENTEAFF.

As regards this clonotype: One junction end disagrees with the germline gene, perhaps due to a read error. The chain is built from TRBV5-1 and TRBJ2-7; TRBD1 might be the D (5 bases). CDR3 size: 15 residues. CDR1 is SGHRS, CDR2 YFSETQ, per germline. CDR3 DNA sequence: TGCGCCAGCAGCTTGATAGGGGTGTACTCCCACGAGCAGTACTTC. It encodes CASSLIGVYSHEQYF.

This clonotype was observed at least ten times. This rearrangement joins TRBV28 to TRBJ2-7; TRBD1 aligns across 7 bases. This CDR3 has 14 residues. Germline V gives CDR1 MDHEN, CDR2 SYDVKM. Germline trimming cut 6 bases from V and 0 bases from J; bases unmatched to any gene: 5. In DNA, the CDR3 is TGTGCCAGCAGCCCACAGGGGACCTCCTACGAGCAGTACTTC. Its protein is CASSPQGTSYEQYF. The entire variable domain, with the rest obtained from reference TRBV28 and TRBJ2-7, is as follows: DVKVTQSSRYLVKRTGEKVFLECVQDMDHENMFWYRQDPGLGLRLIYFSYDVKMKEKGDIPEGYSVSREKKERFSLILESASTNQTSMYLCASSPQGTSYEQYFGPGTRLTVT.

The chain combines TRBV2 with TRBJ2-3; 7 nucleotides agree with TRBD2. CDR1 SNHLY and CDR2 FYNNEI come from the germline V gene. The ends lost 6 bases at V and 2 bases at J; junction bases unmatched: 8. This CDR3 has 15 residues. CDR3 nucleotide sequence: TGTGCCAGCAGCCTGTGGAGCGGGACCACAGATACGCAGTATTTT. It codes for CASSLWSGTTDTQYF.

This clonotype was detected ten times or more. This chain links TRBV11-2 with TRBJ2-1; either TRBD1 or TRBD2 may supply D (5 bases each). Between the trimmed V and J ends, which lost 5 bases and 9 bases, there was a span of 17 bases. CDR1 is SGHAT, CDR2 FQNNGV, per germline. The CDR3 runs 14 residues. This CDR3 reads CASSRDGSRGEQFF. CDR3 in DNA: TGTGCCAGCAGCCGGGACGGATCAAGGGGTGAGCAGTTCTTC.

This clonotype was counted only a few times. The rearrangement uses TRBV7-8 and TRBJ2-1, with TRBD2 matching over 9 bases. Germline assignment: CDR1 SGHVS and CDR2 FQNEAQ. The CDR3 length is 15 residues. V was pared by 1 base and J by 8 bases, with 6 bases of the junction left unmatched. The CDR3 reads CASSLGSGGSDEQFF. For the CDR3, the DNA is TGTGCCAGCAGCTTAGGTAGCGGGGGTAGCGATGAGCAGTTCTTC.

The chain joins TRBV15 to TRBJ2-2; 13 bases are shared with TRBD2. The length of the CDR3 is 18 residues. With V trimmed by 4 bases and J by 1 base, 6 bases remained unmatched. Germline V gene data show CDR1 as LNHNV and CDR2 as YYDKDF (reference sequence). The CDR3 protein is CATSTRTSGSLNTGELFF. In nucleotides, the CDR3 is TGTGCCACCAGCACCCGGACTAGCGGGAGTCTGAACACCGGGGAGCTGTTTTTT.

The chain carries TRBV28 and TRBJ2-1, with 8 bases fitting TRBD2. There are 14 residues in the CDR3. V lost 2 bases to trimming and J lost 7 bases; unmatched junction nucleotides: 4. In germline, CDR1 is MDHEN, CDR2 SYDVKM. The CDR3 is CASSLAGGWNEQFF. For the CDR3, the DNA is TGTGCCAGCAGTTTAGCGGGGGGCTGGAATGAGCAGTTCTTC.

This clonotype turned up a few times. The rearrangement links TRBV7-3 to TRBJ2-3, with TRBD1 matching over 9 bases. CDR3 size: 14 residues. V lost 4 bases and J lost 6; bases outside the gene matches: 5. CDR1 and CDR2 (germline): SGHTA, FQGTGA. Here the CDR3 DNA reads TGTGCCAGCAGCTCCGACAGGGGGGTGGATACGCAGTATTTT. Protein product: CASSSDRGVDTQYF.

In its sample, this clonotype was seen many times. The chain carries TRBV12-3 or TRBV12-4 and TRBJ2-7; D assignment may be TRBD1 or TRBD2 (5 bases each). CDR3 size: 16 residues. Trimming took 1 base from V and 3 from J, leaving 16 bases between them. CDR3 region: CASSLGGQGRFYEQYF. The CDR3 coding sequence is TGTGCCAGCAGTTTAGGGGGCCAGGGACGGTTCTACGAGCAGTACTTC.

This clonotype came up a few times. This chain uses TRBV7-8 with TRBJ2-2; D perhaps matches TRBD1 (6 bases). The CDR3 extends over 15 amino acids. Trimming pared 7 bases from V and 6 bases from J, leaving 18 bases between. CDR1 and CDR2 (germline): SGHVS, FQNEAQ. CDR3 loop: CASTKKLGASGELFF. DNA of the CDR3: TGTGCCAGCACCAAAAAGTTGGGGGCCTCCGGGGAGCTGTTTTTT. Looking up the rest from reference TRBV7-8 and TRBJ2-2 gives the full variable domain: GAGVSQSPRYKVAKRGQDVALRCDPISGHVSLFWYQQALGQGPEFLTYFQNEAQLDKSGLPSDRFFAERPEGSVSTLKIQRTQQEDSAVYLCASTKKLGASGELFFGEGSRLTVL.

The rearrangement uses TRBV29-1 and TRBJ1-5; the match to TRBD1 covers 7 bases. Germline V lookup: CDR1 SQVTM, CDR2 ANQGSEA. This CDR3 has 12 amino acids. V dropped 4 bases and J dropped 7; count of bases not matched to a gene: 4. CDR3 coding DNA: TGCAGCGTTGGGGAAGGGGGCCAGCCCCAGCATTTT. The encoded protein is CSVGEGGQPQHF. Using reference TRBV29-1 and TRBJ1-5 for the parts outside the CDR3, the full variable domain is SAVISQKPSRDICQRGTSLTIQCQVDSQVTMMFWYRQQPGQSLTLIATANQGSEATYESGFVIDKFPISRPNLTFSTLTVSNMSPEDSSIYLCSVGEGGQPQHFGDGTRLSIL.

The chain couples TRBV9 to TRBJ1-3; weak D call: TRBD1 (5 bases). V lost 4 bases and J lost 2, with 10 bases in between. From germline, CDR1 is SGDLS and CDR2 YYNGEE. CDR3 length: 14 amino acids. The CDR3 nucleotides are TGTGCCAGCAGCACTTGGGGCACTGGAAACACCATATATTTT. This encodes CASSTWGTGNTIYF.

The chain couples TRBV29-1 to TRBJ1-1; weak D call: TRBD1 (6 bases). Germline assignment: CDR1 SQVTM and CDR2 ANQGSEA. V shed 5 bases and J shed 3 bases, with 13 bases lying between them. This CDR3 has 13 residues. CDR3 protein: CSVPGQGDTEAFF. CDR3 DNA sequence: TGCAGCGTTCCGGGACAAGGGGACACTGAAGCTTTCTTT.

This clonotype appeared a few times. For the CDR3, the DNA is TGTGCCAGCAGTTCGGGTCCTAAACACACAGATACGCAGTATTTT. Translating gives CASSSGPKHTDTQYF. J is TRBJ2-3 and V is TRBV2; D gene ambiguous. CDR3 length: 15 residues. Germline V gene sequence: CDR1 SNHLY, CDR2 FYNNEI. V shed 5 bases and J shed 2 bases, with 14 bases lying between them.

The J gene is TRBJ2-7, the V gene TRBV30, with 8 bases lining up with TRBD1. V shed 7 bases, J shed 1 base, and the junction held 6 bases outside the gene matches. The CDR3 covers 13 residues. From germline, CDR1 is GTSNPN and CDR2 SVGIG (reference sequence). The CDR3 sequence is CAFKTGESYEQYF. In nucleotides, the CDR3 is TGTGCCTTCAAGACAGGGGAGTCCTACGAGCAGTACTTC.